This T cell receptor beta chain is from a study of blood T cell repertoires in COVID-19. Whole-study context: The study drew acute and convalescent COVID-19 samples from the United States, Italy and Spain.

Germline loops: CDR1 SEHNR, CDR2 FQNEAQ (reference sequence). CDR3 size: 14 residues. V lost 5 bases and J lost 4; bases outside the gene matches: 7. This clone came up a few times. Source study methods: It was from reference gene primer amplification that nucleated cell counts were estimated. Produced via immunoSEQ multiplex PCR; TCRdb's table is partial and in-frame only. Clonal size and the V and J genes are those of that table, whereas D and trimming came from the DNA. The repertoire holds around 170,000 clones, with 90% to 95% as singletons. The V gene is TRBV7-9, the J gene TRBJ1-2; 7 positions agree with TRBD1. The clonotype originates from a man aged 50 or older with acute or convalescent COVID-19. Material: peripheral blood. The CDR3 DNA follows: TGTGCCAGCAGCGTACTAGACAGGGCCTATGGCTACACCTTC. This codes for CASSVLDRAYGYTF.